The clone carrying this TCR beta chain has only a few counts. Its cognate antigen is unknown. Per germline, CDR1 MNHEY and CDR2 SMNVEV (reference sequence). V lost 5 bases and J 8 bases, leaving 13 bases between the germline ends. The CDR3 is 13 amino acids. As for time point: persistent/refractory GD, antithyroid drugs over 5 years with positive TRAb. Researchers made the TCR library from RNA that was extracted from PBMCs. These data originate in a study of regulatory T cells in long-lasting Graves disease. Findings and caveats of the study: Whereas roughly 1,000 public clonotypes were shared by new patients, persistent patients shared more, at 2,500 to 3,500.

To make TCR beta libraries, researchers used iRepertoire HTBI primers and Arm-PCR of CDR3 regions. TCRdb reanalysed the multiplex PCR reads using MiXCR and keeps one entry per CDR3 protein. Here the sample spans around 340,000 distinct CDR3 sequences, roughly a fifth being singletons. This sequence was found in a female donor with Graves disease. The sequenced sample was peripheral blood mononuclear cells (PBMCs), obtained when the disease was refractory, from a patient treated with antithyroid drugs. The J gene is TRBJ2-4, the V gene TRBV27, with D possibly matching TRBD1 (7 bases). The CDR3 region is CASSDREVDIQYF. The CDR3 region has the DNA TGTGCCAGCAGTGACAGGGAGGTGGACATTCAGTACTTC.